This record concerns one TCR beta chain sequence. The target antigen is unknown. Sorted out of PBMCs were CD4+ T cells and CD8+ T cells. The data stem from a study of CD8+ T cells in alopecia areata. Sequencing templates came from extracted RNA that was reverse transcribed into cDNA. Profiled with immunoSEQ multiplex PCR; TCRdb holds only in-frame clones, not every one. The sample has roughly 120,000 clones; about 61% are singletons. Regarding the study as a whole: Sequences from scalp samples also cover resident alphabeta T cells of normal skin.

The CDR3 is made up of 13 amino acids. Germline CDR1 reads MNHNY; CDR2 reads SVGAGI (reference sequence). V lost 10 bases, J lost 2 bases, and 5 bases stayed unmatched. The sample consisted of CD4+ T cells sorted from blood. The rearrangement joins TRBV6-6 to TRBJ2-3, with 8 nucleotides matching TRBD1. The sequence was collected from a human donor in good health. The DNA for the CDR3 is TGTGCCACCAAGACAGGGGTCACAGATACGCAGTATTTT. Amino acids: CATKTGVTDTQYF.